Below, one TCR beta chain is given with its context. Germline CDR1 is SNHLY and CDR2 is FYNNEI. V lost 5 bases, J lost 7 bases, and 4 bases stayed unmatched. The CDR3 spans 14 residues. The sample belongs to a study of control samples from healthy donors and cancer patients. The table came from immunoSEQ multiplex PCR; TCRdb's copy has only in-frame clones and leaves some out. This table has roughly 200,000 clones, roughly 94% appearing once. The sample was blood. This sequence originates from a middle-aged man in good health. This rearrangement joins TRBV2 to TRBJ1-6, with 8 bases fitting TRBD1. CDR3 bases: TGTGCCAGCAGTCTCGGACAGGGCAATTCACCCCTCCACTTT. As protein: CASSLGQGNSPLHF. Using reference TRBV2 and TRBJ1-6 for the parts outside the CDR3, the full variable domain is EPEVTQTPSHQVTQMGQEVILRCVPISNHLYFYWYRQILGQKVEFLVSFYNNEISEKSEIFDDQFSVERPDGSNFTLKIRSTKLEDSAMYFCASSLGQGNSPLHFGNGTRLTVT.